This paragraph covers one T cell receptor (beta chain) sequence. What it binds is not known. This record comes from a study of cytomegalovirus exposure and HLA in healthy donors. From the roughly 110-subject validation cohort, which was separate from the approximately 670-subject first cohort, the donors were drawn. Method: immunoSEQ multiplex PCR; TCRdb's copy keeps in-frame clones and lacks some. The profile shows approximately 71,000 clones, about 95% of them singletons. Whole-study results and caveats: The listing of roughly 160 TCR beta chains classed them as cytomegalovirus-associated.

The CDR3 is made up of 13 amino acids. The germline V gene encodes CDR1 SNHLY and CDR2 FYNNEI. Trimming pared 2 bases from V and 7 bases from J, leaving 8 bases between. The chain employs TRBV2 and TRBJ2-2, with no clear D. This receptor was taken from a woman aged 18-35 years in good health and CMV-seronegative. The sequencing input was PBMCs. In DNA form, the CDR3 reads TGTGCCAGCAGTGAACAAGAGGACGGGGAGCTGTTTTTT. Encoded protein: CASSEQEDGELFF.